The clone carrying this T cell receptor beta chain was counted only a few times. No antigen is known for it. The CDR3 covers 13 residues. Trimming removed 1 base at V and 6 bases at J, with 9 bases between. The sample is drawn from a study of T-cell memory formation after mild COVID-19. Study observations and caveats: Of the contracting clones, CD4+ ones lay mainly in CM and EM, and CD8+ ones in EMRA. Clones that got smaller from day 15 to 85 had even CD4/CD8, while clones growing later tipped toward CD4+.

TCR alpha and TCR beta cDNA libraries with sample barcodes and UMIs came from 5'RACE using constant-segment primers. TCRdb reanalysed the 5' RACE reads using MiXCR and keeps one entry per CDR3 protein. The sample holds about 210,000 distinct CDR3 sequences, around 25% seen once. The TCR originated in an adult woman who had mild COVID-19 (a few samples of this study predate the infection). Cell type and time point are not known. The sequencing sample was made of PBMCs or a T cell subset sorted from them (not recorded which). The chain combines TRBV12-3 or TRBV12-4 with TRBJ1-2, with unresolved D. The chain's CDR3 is CASSLVAANGYTF. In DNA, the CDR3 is TGTGCCAGCAGTTTAGTGGCAGCAAATGGCTACACCTTC.